This TCR beta chain was sequenced for a study of beta chain features in type 1 diabetes. Regarding the study as a whole: Fewer insertions but more deletions were seen at VDJ junctions in type 1 diabetes patients.

The study reverse transcribed the entire isolated RNA, so it sequenced expressed TCRB transcripts. About 3.3 million reads, on average, came from each naive, central memory and regulatory T cell sample. TCRdb's copy holds only in-frame clones and misses some; the assay was immunoSEQ multiplex PCR. The sample carries about 930,000 clones, 17% recorded once. Germline V gene lookup returns CDR1 MDHEN and CDR2 SYDVKM. V gave up 5 bases and J gave up 1 base, with 8 bases separating them. CDR3 length: 13 residues. To note about this clone: Its antigen is as yet unknown. This same CDR3 is encoded by further DNA sequences in the sample.

This receptor was identified in a woman under 30 in good health. Material for sequencing was naive CD4+ T cells from blood. The chain couples TRBV28 to TRBJ1-2; the D is unclear. CDR3: CASSLLSNYGYTF. In DNA, the CDR3 is TGTGCCAGCAGTCTCCTCAGTAACTATGGCTACACCTTC.